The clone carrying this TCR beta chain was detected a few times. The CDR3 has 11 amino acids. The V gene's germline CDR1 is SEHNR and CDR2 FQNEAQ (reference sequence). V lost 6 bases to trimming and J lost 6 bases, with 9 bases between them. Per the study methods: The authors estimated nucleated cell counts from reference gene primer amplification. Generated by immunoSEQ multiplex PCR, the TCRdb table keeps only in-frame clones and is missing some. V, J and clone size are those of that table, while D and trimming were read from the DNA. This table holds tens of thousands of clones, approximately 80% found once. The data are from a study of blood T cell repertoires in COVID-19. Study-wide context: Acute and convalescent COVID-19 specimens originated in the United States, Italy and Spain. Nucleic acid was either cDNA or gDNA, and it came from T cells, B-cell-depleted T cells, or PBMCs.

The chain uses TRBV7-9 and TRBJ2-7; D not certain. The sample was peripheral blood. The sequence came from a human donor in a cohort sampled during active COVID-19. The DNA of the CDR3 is TGTGCCAGCAGTTCCGGTGGCGAGCAGTACTTC. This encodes CASSSGGEQYF.